These T cell receptor beta chains were read from a single sample in a study of early T cells in non-severe SARS-CoV-2 infection. A single record per CDR3 protein comes from TCRdb applying MiXCR to the 5' RACE reads. The sample contains about 97,000 distinct CDR3 sequences, roughly 14% of which appear only once. Source material: whole blood. The receptors originated from an adult who was a healthcare worker with PCR-confirmed SARS-CoV-2 infection or an uninfected control (not recorded which). Each CDR3 is given with its conserved first and last residue. Fields, in order: V gene, clone size, D gene, J gene, CDR3 DNA, CDR3 protein. The D gene is left open where the match is weak. Only part of the rows carry a size: once, few, many, or a class if the clone is expanded.

>TRBV28|.|.|TRBJ2-2
TGTGCCAGCCAAACAATGAACACCGGGGAGCTGTTTTTT
CASQTMNTGELFF
>TRBV29-1|.|.|TRBJ1-2
TGCAGCGTTTGGACCTATGGCTACACCTTC
CSVWTYGYTF
>TRBV5-6|many|.|TRBJ2-3
TGTGCCAGCAGCCGGGCACTGGATACGCAGTATTTT
CASSRALDTQYF
>TRBV20-1|many|.|TRBJ2-3
TGCAGTGCTAGACACCAGGGGTACACAGATACGCAGTATTTT
CSARHQGYTDTQYF
>TRBV2|many|.|TRBJ2-3
TGTGCCAGCTTCACAGGGAGTACAGATACGCAGTATTTT
CASFTGSTDTQYF
>TRBV5-1|many|.|TRBJ2-7
TGCGCCAGCAGCTTCGGACCGACAGGAAGCTACGAGCAGTACTTC
CASSFGPTGSYEQYF
>TRBV21-1|few|.|TRBJ2-1
TGTGCCAGCAGCAGGTCTGTGTTCGGACCCCTGGCCGATGAGCAGTTCTTC
CASSRSVFGPLADEQFF
>TRBV15|.|.|TRBJ2-1
TGTGCCACCAGCAGAGATCGTTATCGAAGTGAGCAGTTCTTC
CATSRDRYRSEQFF
>TRBV28|once|.|TRBJ2-2
TGTGCCACCCGAGGCACAGGGAACACCGGGGAGCTGTTTTTT
CATRGTGNTGELFF
>TRBV6-2/TRBV6-3|.|TRBD2|TRBJ2-5
TGTACCAGCAGGTTAGCGGGACAAGAGACCCAGTACTTC
CTSRLAGQETQYF
>TRBV20-1|few|TRBD1|TRBJ1-2
TGCAGTGCTCCCCTCCCGGGACAGCTTGATTTTAACTATGGCTACACCTTC
CSAPLPGQLDFNYGYTF
>TRBV18|many|.|TRBJ2-5
TGTGCCAGCTCACCACCAGGGAAGGAGGAGACCCAGTACTTC
CASSPPGKEETQYF
>TRBV20-1|.|.|TRBJ1-2
TGCAGTGGCTGGCTAGAAATCTATGGCTACACCTTC
CSGWLEIYGYTF
>TRBV6-1|many|.|TRBJ2-5
TGTGCCAGCAGTGAAGTTCCTAGGGCCCAAGAGACCCAGTACTTC
CASSEVPRAQETQYF
>TRBV27|many|TRBD1|TRBJ1-5
TGTGCCAGCAGTGTACAGGGGGCTGGTCAGCCCCAGCATTTT
CASSVQGAGQPQHF
>TRBV24-1|many|.|TRBJ2-3
TGTGCCACCAGTGATTTGCGAGCGGACACCACAGATACGCAGTATTTT
CATSDLRADTTDTQYF
>TRBV9|.|.|TRBJ2-3
TGTGCCAGCAGCGTAGGGAGGGCAGATACGCAGTATTTT
CASSVGRADTQYF
>TRBV4-1|few|.|TRBJ1-3
TGCGCCAGCAGCCAAGACGTCCTCCCTGGTAACACCATATATTTT
CASSQDVLPGNTIYF
>TRBV20-1|.|.|TRBJ2-5
TGCAGTGCTATAGGGGTAGAGACCCAGTACTTC
CSAIGVETQYF
>TRBV6-4|few|.|TRBJ1-1
TGTGCCAGCAGAAGACAGTTGAACACTGAAGCTTTCTTT
CASRRQLNTEAFF
>TRBV10-2|few|TRBD1|TRBJ1-1
TGCGCCAGCAGTGAGTCGAGACAGGGCGGCCCGGCTTTCTTT
CASSESRQGGPAFF
>TRBV15|many|.|TRBJ2-2
TGTGCCACCAGCAGTGGTCTAACCGGGGAGCTGTTTTTT
CATSSGLTGELFF
>TRBV9|few|.|TRBJ2-7
TGTGCCAGCAGCCCTGGTCCGGGGGAGCAACGGAGGTGGGAGCAGTACTTC
CASSPGPGEQRRWEQYF
>TRBV4-3|few|.|TRBJ1-6
TGCGCCAGCAGCCAAGAGGCAGGGACTTCACCCCTCCACTTT
CASSQEAGTSPLHF
>TRBV7-9|.|.|TRBJ2-1
TGTGCCAGCAGCTTAGGATTGATGCAGTTCTTC
CASSLGLMQFF
>TRBV2|few|.|TRBJ1-2
TGTGCCGGCGGCGGGGGTAGCTTTAAAAATGGCTACACCTTC
CAGGGGSFKNGYTF
>TRBV20-1|many|.|TRBJ2-3
TGCAGTGCAAGTGCAGATACGCAGTATTTT
CSASADTQYF
>TRBV24-1|few|.|TRBJ2-5
TGTGCCACCAGTGATTCGACTTGGTCTGAGACCCAGTACTTC
CATSDSTWSETQYF
>TRBV28|.|TRBD1|TRBJ2-7
TGTGCGATCCAGGGGGCTGGGTACGAGCAGTACTTC
CAIQGAGYEQYF
>TRBV28|.|.|TRBJ2-7
TGTGCCAGCAATGAGCGGTACTACGAGCAGTACTTC
CASNERYYEQYF
>TRBV18|.|.|TRBJ1-5
TGTGCCAGCTCACCGGTAGGTGGTCTGGGCCATCAGCCCCAGCATTTT
CASSPVGGLGHQPQHF
>TRBV2|many|.|TRBJ2-1
TGTGCCAGCACGGAGACGAACTACAATGAGCAGTTCTTC
CASTETNYNEQFF
>TRBV6-6|many|TRBD2|TRBJ2-7
TGTGCCAGCAGTTATGTCATTCGCGGGAGTAACTTCTACGAGCAGTACTTC
CASSYVIRGSNFYEQYF
>TRBV9|.|TRBD2|TRBJ2-7
TGTGCCAGCAGCGTAGGGCCTTCGCGGGAGGGTTACGAGCAGTACTTC
CASSVGPSREGYEQYF
>TRBV5-1|many|TRBD2|TRBJ2-3
TGCGCCAGCAGCTTGGAAGGCGGGAGAGCGACAGATACGCAGTATTTT
CASSLEGGRATDTQYF
>TRBV7-2|few|TRBD1|TRBJ2-7
TGTGCCAGCAGCCCGGACAGGGGTCGCTTCGAGCAGTACTTC
CASSPDRGRFEQYF
>TRBV15|many|.|TRBJ2-7
TGTGCCACCAGCAGAGATAATGAGGTCCACGAGCAGTACTTC
CATSRDNEVHEQYF
>TRBV4-2|few|.|TRBJ2-7
TGTGCCAGCAGCCAAGATAGGGTCGAGCAGTACTTC
CASSQDRVEQYF
>TRBV6-2/TRBV6-3|many|.|TRBJ2-5
TGTGCCAGCGTCGACTGGCCGGCGACCCAGTACTTC
CASVDWPATQYF
>TRBV20-1|.|.|TRBJ2-1
TGCAGTGCTAGAGAAGATCGGGTTAATGAGCAGTTCTTC
CSAREDRVNEQFF
>TRBV2|medium-sized|.|TRBJ2-5
TGTGCCAGCAGTGAAGGCGCAGTAGCCCCTGGGACCCAGTACTTC
CASSEGAVAPGTQYF
>TRBV6-6|.|TRBD1|TRBJ2-7
TGTGCCAGCAGTGTCTACAGGGGGCTGAACGAGCAGTACTTC
CASSVYRGLNEQYF
>TRBV28|.|.|TRBJ1-5
TGTGCCAGCAGATTTTATAGCAATCAGCCCCAGCATTTT
CASRFYSNQPQHF
>TRBV6-2/TRBV6-3|many|TRBD2|TRBJ2-7
TGTGCCAGCAGTTACCCTCAAGAGGGGGAGTATTCAAGCGGGAGATTCACCGACGAGCAGTACTTC
CASSYPQEGEYSSGRFTDEQYF
>TRBV4-2|many|TRBD2|TRBJ2-1
TGTGCCAGCAGCCAAGATCGGCTAGCGGGAGCGGGGGACAATGAGCAGTTCTTC
CASSQDRLAGAGDNEQFF
>TRBV28|few|.|TRBJ2-7
TGTGCCAGCAGTCCTCAACCCTTAGGCGGGGTCGAGCAGTACTTC
CASSPQPLGGVEQYF
>TRBV29-1|.|.|TRBJ2-7
TGCAGCTTCTTCCAGGGGTACGAGCAGTACTTC
CSFFQGYEQYF
>TRBV3-1|many|TRBD1|TRBJ1-1
TGTGCCAGCAGCCAGCTGGGGACAGGGGGCACTGAAGCTTTCTTT
CASSQLGTGGTEAFF
>TRBV12-5|.|.|TRBJ2-7
TGTGCTAGTGGTTTGGAGGGGCTGGAGCAGTACTTC
CASGLEGLEQYF
>TRBV10-3|many|TRBD1|TRBJ2-2
TGTGCCATCAGTGAATTTTCGGGACAGGGGACGTCTGAGCTGTTTTTT
CAISEFSGQGTSELFF
>TRBV21-1|many|.|TRBJ2-2
TGTGCCAGCAGTCCTACTACAGGGAGGAACACCGGGGAGCTGTTTTTT
CASSPTTGRNTGELFF
>TRBV5-5|.|TRBD1|TRBJ1-6
TGTGGCAGCAGCGTAACAGGGGATGACTCACCCCTCCACTTT
CGSSVTGDDSPLHF
>TRBV28|.|.|TRBJ2-1
TGTGCCAGCACCTTGGCCCAGGTAAGGGCTGAGCAGTTCTTC
CASTLAQVRAEQFF
>TRBV4-2|.|.|TRBJ2-1
TGTGCCAGCAGCCACCCCGGGCAGAACAATGAGCAGTTCTTC
CASSHPGQNNEQFF